This record looks at one T cell receptor beta chain sequence and its context. No antigen is known for it. Terminally differentiated effector memory CD45RA+ cells were left out of the naive CD8 fraction, which was CD45RO-negative and positively selected for CCR7. The CDR3 totals 15 residues. The germline gives CDR1 MNHEY, CDR2 SMNVEV (reference sequence). Between the trimmed V and J ends, which lost 3 bases and 3 bases, there was a span of 14 bases. This entry comes from a study of shared clonotypes between healthy human individuals. Study as a whole: A couple of women and a few men aged 18 to 49 made up the donors.

Whole-study findings and limits: Apart from blood, nothing was sampled; tissue repertoires likely differ. Generation probability values for non-shared clonotypes were lower than those for clonotypes shared by all four donors. Rarefaction indicated that sorted-subset sequencing remained incomplete although depth was large.

The repertoire was sequenced with immunoSEQ multiplex PCR; TCRdb's copy has only in-frame clones and lacks some. The sample lists around 2,000,000 clones, around 96% occurring once. The sequencing input was naive CD8+ T cells sorted from blood. The chain links TRBV27 to TRBJ2-5; a possible D gene is TRBD1 (6 bases). The TCR originated in a man in his late teens or twenties in good health. The CDR3 region is CASSFQGFLEETQYF. For the CDR3, the DNA is TGTGCCAGCAGTTTCCAGGGGTTTCTGGAAGAGACCCAGTACTTC.